Listed below are T cell receptor beta chains from one sample, sequenced in a study of regulatory dendritic cells for organ transplantation. Assay used: immunoSEQ multiplex PCR; TCRdb lists only in-frame clones, some missing. The table shows 35,000 to 40,000 clones, with over 80% occurring only once. Sequencing was performed on naive CD8+ T cells from blood. The receptors were sampled from a human donor in good health. Each CDR3 is given with its conserved first and last residue. The order of the fields is J gene, clone size, D gene, V gene, CDR3 protein, CDR3 DNA. A D gene is named only where the DNA matches it firmly. The listing skips clone size in some rows; elsewhere it reads once, few, many or a size class.

TRBJ2-1 NA TRBD2 TRBV27 CASSLSQSGLAEGYNEQFF TGTGCCAGCAGTTTATCCCAATCGGGACTAGCGGAGGGCTACAATGAGCAGTTCTTC
TRBJ1-1 NA NA TRBV6-1 CASSRRMNTEAFF TGTGCCAGCAGTCGACGGATGAACACTGAAGCTTTCTTT
TRBJ1-2 NA NA TRBV7-9 CASSVTGPNYGYTF TGTGCCAGCAGCGTGACAGGCCCTAACTATGGCTACACCTTC
TRBJ2-1 NA NA TRBV29-1 CSVILSYNEQFF TGCAGCGTTATTCTCTCCTACAATGAGCAGTTCTTC
TRBJ2-3 NA NA TRBV21-1 CASSKGGTGVSLTDTQYF TGTGCCAGCAGCAAAGGAGGGACAGGGGTATCTCTGACAGATACGCAGTATTTT
TRBJ2-3 NA TRBD2 TRBV14 CASSQPPAGGSTDTQYF TGTGCCAGCAGCCAACCCCCAGCGGGAGGGAGCACAGATACGCAGTATTTT
TRBJ2-7 NA NA TRBV9 CASSVQGGYEQYF TGTGCCAGCAGCGTACAGGGTGGGTACGAGCAGTACTTC
TRBJ2-7 NA TRBD2 TRBV27 CASSPPGPGAGDTEQYF TGTGCCAGCAGTCCTCCCGGTCCCGGGGCGGGAGATACCGAGCAGTACTTC
TRBJ2-2 NA NA TRBV4-3 CASSQDGIYTGELFF TGCGCCAGCAGCCAAGACGGGATCTACACCGGGGAGCTGTTTTTT
TRBJ2-7 NA NA TRBV28 CASSIEGGTYEQYF TGTGCCAGCAGTATCGAGGGGGGTACCTACGAGCAGTACTTC
TRBJ2-1 NA NA TRBV28 CASSLYQGYYNEQFF TGTGCCAGCAGTTTATACCAGGGATACTACAATGAGCAGTTCTTC
TRBJ2-7 NA NA TRBV5-4 CASSSLREQYF TGTGCCAGCAGCTCCCTCCGCGAGCAGTACTTC
TRBJ1-2 NA NA TRBV6-6 CASSLTHSDRTYGYTF TGTGCCAGCAGTCTAACTCACTCGGACAGAACCTATGGCTACACCTTC
TRBJ2-7 NA NA TRBV2 CASRETGFNSYEQYF TGTGCCAGCAGGGAAACAGGGTTTAACTCCTACGAGCAGTACTTC
TRBJ2-3 NA NA TRBV27 CASSLWDGKFSGTDTQYF TGTGCCAGCAGTTTATGGGACGGCAAATTCTCGGGCACAGATACGCAGTATTTT
TRBJ1-1 NA TRBD1 TRBV5-5 CASSLYGQVGGTEAFF TGTGCCAGCAGCTTGTATGGACAGGTGGGCGGCACTGAAGCTTTCTTT
TRBJ1-2 few TRBD1 TRBV2 CASSEAPRGRAYGYTF TGTGCCAGCAGTGAAGCGCCCAGGGGGCGAGCCTATGGCTACACCTTC
TRBJ2-3 NA NA TRBV4-3 CASSQGLLGTDTQYF TGCGCCAGCAGCCAAGGGCTGTTAGGCACAGATACGCAGTATTTT
TRBJ2-2 once TRBD1 TRBV5-5 CASSLRQGGSGELFF TGTGCCAGCAGCTTACGACAGGGTGGATCCGGGGAGCTGTTTTTT
TRBJ1-1 NA NA TRBV19 CASSIMTGTEAFF TGTGCCAGTAGTATAATGACAGGAACTGAAGCTTTCTTT
TRBJ2-7 NA NA TRBV7-2 CASSDDPRYEQYF TGTGCCAGCAGCGATGACCCTCGCTACGAGCAGTACTTC
TRBJ2-7 once TRBD2 TRBV4-1 CASSQREGFDEQYF TGCGCCAGCAGCCAGAGGGAGGGTTTCGACGAGCAGTACTTC
TRBJ2-1 NA NA TRBV5-4 CASRASGSYNEQFF TGTGCCAGCAGGGCCAGCGGCTCCTACAATGAGCAGTTCTTC
TRBJ2-1 NA TRBD2 TRBV7-2 CASSKRLAGFNNEQFF TGTGCCAGCAGCAAACGTCTAGCGGGGTTCAACAATGAGCAGTTCTTC
TRBJ1-2 once NA TRBV2 CASTWTEANYGYTF TGTGCCAGCACCTGGACAGAAGCTAACTATGGCTACACCTTC
TRBJ2-1 NA NA TRBV2 CASMTAGYEQFF TGTGCCAGCATGACGGCGGGCTATGAGCAGTTCTTC
TRBJ2-1 NA TRBD1 TRBV28 CASSQGAGHYNEQFF TGTGCCAGCAGTCAGGGGGCTGGTCACTACAATGAGCAGTTCTTC
TRBJ1-1 NA NA TRBV28 CASSLMGTEAFF TGTGCCAGCAGTTTAATGGGCACTGAAGCTTTCTTT
TRBJ1-1 NA TRBD1 TRBV29-1 CSVGEDRIMNTEAFF TGCAGCGTTGGTGAGGACAGGATCATGAACACTGAAGCTTTCTTT
TRBJ2-1 NA NA TRBV7-9 CASSPPTIDEQFF TGTGCCAGCAGCCCCCCGACGATAGATGAGCAGTTCTTC
TRBJ2-2 NA NA TRBV5-1 CASSQTGQKTGELFF TGCGCCAGCAGTCAAACGGGTCAAAAAACCGGGGAGCTGTTTTTT
TRBJ2-7 NA NA TRBV7-8 CASSAAPNDLYEQYF TGTGCCAGCAGCGCTGCCCCAAACGACCTCTACGAGCAGTACTTC
TRBJ1-1 NA TRBD1 TRBV27 CASSLGTGGLWTEAFF TGTGCCAGCAGCCTTGGGACAGGGGGGTTGTGGACTGAAGCTTTCTTT
TRBJ2-7 NA TRBD1 TRBV6-1 CASSEGMGQPLTFYEQYF TGTGCCAGCAGTGAAGGGATGGGACAGCCACTAACTTTTTACGAGCAGTACTTC
TRBJ2-1 NA NA TRBV11-1 CASSLGVREQFF TGTGCCAGCAGCTTAGGGGTACGTGAGCAGTTCTTC
TRBJ2-1 NA TRBD2 TRBV27 CASSLGAGGQSQFF TGTGCCAGCAGTTTAGGAGCGGGAGGCCAATCGCAGTTCTTC
TRBJ2-5 NA NA TRBV5-6 CASSLDQGPGQETQYF TGTGCCAGCAGCTTGGACCAGGGGCCAGGGCAAGAGACCCAGTACTTC
TRBJ1-1 few NA TRBV9 CASSPQGTEAFF TGTGCCAGCAGCCCTCAGGGAACTGAAGCTTTCTTT
TRBJ2-3 NA NA TRBV27 CASSSPFPDTQYF TGTGCCAGCAGTTCCCCCTTCCCAGATACGCAGTATTTT
TRBJ2-1 NA NA TRBV9 CASSPLKSISYNEQFF TGTGCCAGCAGCCCCCTCAAGTCCATCTCCTACAATGAGCAGTTCTTC